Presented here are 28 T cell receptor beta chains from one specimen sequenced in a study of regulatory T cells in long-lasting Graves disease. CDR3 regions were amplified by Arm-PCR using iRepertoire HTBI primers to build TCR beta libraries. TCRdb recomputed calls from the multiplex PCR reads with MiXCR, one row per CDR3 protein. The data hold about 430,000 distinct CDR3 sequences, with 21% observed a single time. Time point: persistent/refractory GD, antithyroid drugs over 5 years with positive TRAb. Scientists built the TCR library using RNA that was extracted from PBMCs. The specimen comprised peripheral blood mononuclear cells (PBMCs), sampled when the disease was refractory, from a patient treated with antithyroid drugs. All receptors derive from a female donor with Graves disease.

The DNA of the CDR3 is TGTGCCAGCAGCAGGAGGGGCGCGGGTACAGATACGCAGTATTTT. Protein product: CASSRRGAGTDTQYF. This chain uses TRBV6-1 with TRBJ2-3; D might be TRBD2 (6 bases). CDR3 length: 15 residues. V was pared by 6 bases and J by 3 bases, with 16 bases between. Germline V gives CDR1 MNHNS, CDR2 SASEGT.

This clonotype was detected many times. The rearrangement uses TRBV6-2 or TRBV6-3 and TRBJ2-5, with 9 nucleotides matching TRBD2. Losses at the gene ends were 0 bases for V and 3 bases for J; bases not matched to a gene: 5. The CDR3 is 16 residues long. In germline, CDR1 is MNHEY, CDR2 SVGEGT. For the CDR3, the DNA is TGTGCCAGCAGTTACTCGAAATTAGCGGGAGAAGAGACCCAGTACTTC. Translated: CASSYSKLAGEETQYF.

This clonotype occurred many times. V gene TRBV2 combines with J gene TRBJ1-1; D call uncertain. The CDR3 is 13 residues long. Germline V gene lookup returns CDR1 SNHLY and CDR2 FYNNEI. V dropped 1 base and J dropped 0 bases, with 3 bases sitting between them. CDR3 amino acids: CASSEDVNTEAFF. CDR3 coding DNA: TGTGCCAGCAGTGAAGACGTGAACACTGAAGCTTTCTTT.

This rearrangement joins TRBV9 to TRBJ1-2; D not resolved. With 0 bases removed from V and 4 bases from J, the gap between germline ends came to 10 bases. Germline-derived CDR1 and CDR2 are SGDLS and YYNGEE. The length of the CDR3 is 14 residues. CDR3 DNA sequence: TGTGCCAGCAGCGTAGGAGACGGTGGCTATGGCTACACCTTC. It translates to CASSVGDGGYGYTF. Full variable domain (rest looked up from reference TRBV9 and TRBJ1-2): DSGVTQTPKHLITATGQRVTLRCSPRSGDLSVYWYQQSLDQGLQFLIQYYNGEERAKGNILERFSAQQFPDLHSELNLSSLELGDSALYFCASSVGDGGYGYTFGSGTRLTVV.

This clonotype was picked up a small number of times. CDR3 nucleotide sequence: TGTGCCAGCAGCTCGGGGACTAGCGCCCCCGCGAACACCGGGGAGCTGTTTTTT. It codes for CASSSGTSAPANTGELFF. The V and J genes are TRBV5-8 and TRBJ2-2, with TRBD2 matching over 10 bases. CDR1 and CDR2 (germline): SGHTS, YDEGEE. The CDR3 covers 18 residues. V shed 3 bases, J shed 0 bases, and the junction held 8 bases outside the gene matches.

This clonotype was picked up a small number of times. CDR3 residues: CASSLVSGGQAFF. CDR3 in DNA: TGTGCCAGCAGTTTAGTGTCCGGGGGGCAAGCTTTCTTT. The chain recombines TRBV12-3 or TRBV12-4 with TRBJ1-1, with TRBD1 as a possible D gene (6 bases). V lost 1 base and J lost 9, with 12 bases in between. This CDR3 comprises 13 residues.

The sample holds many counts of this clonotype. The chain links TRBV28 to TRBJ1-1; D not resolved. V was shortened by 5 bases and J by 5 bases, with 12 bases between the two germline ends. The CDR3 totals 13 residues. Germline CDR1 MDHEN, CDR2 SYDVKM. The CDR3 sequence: CASSPYMGTEAFF. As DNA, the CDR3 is TGTGCCAGCAGTCCGTACATGGGGACTGAAGCTTTCTTT.

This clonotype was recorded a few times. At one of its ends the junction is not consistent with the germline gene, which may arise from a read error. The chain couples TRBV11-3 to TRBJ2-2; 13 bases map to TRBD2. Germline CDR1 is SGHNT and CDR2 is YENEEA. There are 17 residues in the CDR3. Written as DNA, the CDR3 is TGCGCCAGCAGCCCGCGGACTAGCGGGAGGAACACCGGGGAGCTGTTTTTT. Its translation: CASSPRTSGRNTGELFF.

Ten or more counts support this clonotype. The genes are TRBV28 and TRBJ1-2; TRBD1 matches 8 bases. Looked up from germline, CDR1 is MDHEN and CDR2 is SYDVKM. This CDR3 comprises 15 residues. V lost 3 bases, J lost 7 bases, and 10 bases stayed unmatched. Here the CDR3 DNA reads TGTGCCAGCAGTTTCGCCCCGGGACAGGCAGGTGGCTACACCTTC. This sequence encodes CASSFAPGQAGGYTF.

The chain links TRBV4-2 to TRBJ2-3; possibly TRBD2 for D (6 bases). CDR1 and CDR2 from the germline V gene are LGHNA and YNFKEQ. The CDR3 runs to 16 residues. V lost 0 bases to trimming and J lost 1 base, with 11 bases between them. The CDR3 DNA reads TGTGCCAGCAGCCAAGAGGGCGGGAAGGGCACAGATACGCAGTATTTT. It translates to CASSQEGGKGTDTQYF.

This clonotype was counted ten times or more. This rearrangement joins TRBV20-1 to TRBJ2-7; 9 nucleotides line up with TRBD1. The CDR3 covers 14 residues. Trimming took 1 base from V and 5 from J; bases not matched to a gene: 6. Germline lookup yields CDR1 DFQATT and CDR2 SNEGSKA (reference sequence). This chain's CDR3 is CSARGDRALHEQYF. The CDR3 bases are TGCAGTGCTAGAGGGGACAGGGCTCTACACGAGCAGTACTTC.

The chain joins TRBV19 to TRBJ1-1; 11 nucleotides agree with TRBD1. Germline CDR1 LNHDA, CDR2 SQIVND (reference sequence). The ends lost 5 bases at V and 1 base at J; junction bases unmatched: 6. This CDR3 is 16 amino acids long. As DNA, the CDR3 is TGTGCCAGTAGTGTCTGGACAGGGGGCTCGAACACTGAAGCTTTCTTT. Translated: CASSVWTGGSNTEAFF.

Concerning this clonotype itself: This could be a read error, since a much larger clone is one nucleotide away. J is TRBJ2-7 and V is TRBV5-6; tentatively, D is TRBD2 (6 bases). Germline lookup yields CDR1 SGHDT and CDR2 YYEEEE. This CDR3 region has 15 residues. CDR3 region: CASGLGGVASGEQYF. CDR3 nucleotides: TGTGCCAGCGGCTTGGGCGGGGTGGCCTCGGGTGAGCAGTACTTC.

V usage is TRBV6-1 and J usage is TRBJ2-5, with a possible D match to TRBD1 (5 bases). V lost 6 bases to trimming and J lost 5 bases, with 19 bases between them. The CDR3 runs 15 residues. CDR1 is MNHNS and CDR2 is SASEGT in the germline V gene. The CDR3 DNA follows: TGTGCCAGCAGGGACGGTACTTCCAAGGGGGAGACCCAGTACTTC. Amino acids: CASRDGTSKGETQYF.

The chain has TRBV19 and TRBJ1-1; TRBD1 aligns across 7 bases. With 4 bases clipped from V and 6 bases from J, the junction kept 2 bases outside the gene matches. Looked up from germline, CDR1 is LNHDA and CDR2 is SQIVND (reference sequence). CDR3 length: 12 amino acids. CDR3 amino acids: CASSKTGAEAFF. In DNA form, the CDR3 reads TGTGCCAGTAGTAAAACAGGGGCTGAAGCTTTCTTT.

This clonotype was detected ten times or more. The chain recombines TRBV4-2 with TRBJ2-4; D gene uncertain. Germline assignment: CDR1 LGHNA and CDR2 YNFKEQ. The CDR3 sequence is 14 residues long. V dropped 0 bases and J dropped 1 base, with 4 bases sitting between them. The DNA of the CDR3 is TGTGCCAGCAGCCAAGATTTGGCCAAAAACATTCAGTACTTC. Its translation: CASSQDLAKNIQYF.

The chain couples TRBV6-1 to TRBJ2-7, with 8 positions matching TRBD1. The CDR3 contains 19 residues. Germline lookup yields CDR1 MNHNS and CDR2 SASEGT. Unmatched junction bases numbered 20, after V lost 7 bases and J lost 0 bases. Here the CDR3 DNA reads TGTGCCAGCATCCAATGGGGTCAGGGGGCTCTCAATAGCTCCTACGAGCAGTACTTC. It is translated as CASIQWGQGALNSSYEQYF.

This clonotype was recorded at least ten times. The CDR3 protein is CASSFRGPGDGYTF. The CDR3 DNA sequence: TGTGCCAGCAGTTTTAGGGGACCAGGGGATGGCTACACCTTC. The rearrangement links TRBV28 to TRBJ1-2; perhaps TRBD1 as D (6 bases). This CDR3 has 14 residues. With 3 bases removed from V and 6 bases from J, the gap between germline ends came to 14 bases. Germline V gives CDR1 MDHEN, CDR2 SYDVKM.

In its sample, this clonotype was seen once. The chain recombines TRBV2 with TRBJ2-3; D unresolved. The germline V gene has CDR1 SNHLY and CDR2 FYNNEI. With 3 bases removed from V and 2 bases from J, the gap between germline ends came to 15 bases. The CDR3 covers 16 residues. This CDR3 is CASSDPPSESTDTQYF. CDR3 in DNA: TGTGCCAGCAGTGATCCTCCCTCTGAGTCCACAGATACGCAGTATTTT.

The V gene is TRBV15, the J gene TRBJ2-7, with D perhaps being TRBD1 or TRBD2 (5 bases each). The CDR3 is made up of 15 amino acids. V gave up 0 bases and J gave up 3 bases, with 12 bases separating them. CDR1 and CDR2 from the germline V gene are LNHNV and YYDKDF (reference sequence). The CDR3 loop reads CATSRDPGDDYEQYF. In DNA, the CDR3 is TGTGCCACCAGCAGAGATCCCGGGGACGACTACGAGCAGTACTTC. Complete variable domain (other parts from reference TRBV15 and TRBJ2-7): DAMVIQNPRYQVTQFGKPVTLSCSQTLNHNVMYWYQQKSSQAPKLLFHYYDKDFNNEADTPDNFQSRRPNTSFCFLDIRSPGLGDTAMYLCATSRDPGDDYEQYFGPGTRLTVT.

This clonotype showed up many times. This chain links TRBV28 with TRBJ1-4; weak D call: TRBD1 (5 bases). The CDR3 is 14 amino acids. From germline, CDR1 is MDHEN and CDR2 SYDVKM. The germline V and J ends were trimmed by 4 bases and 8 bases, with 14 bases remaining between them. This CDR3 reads CASSSPGLNEKLFF. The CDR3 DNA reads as TGTGCCAGCAGTTCGCCAGGGTTAAACGAAAAACTGTTTTTT.

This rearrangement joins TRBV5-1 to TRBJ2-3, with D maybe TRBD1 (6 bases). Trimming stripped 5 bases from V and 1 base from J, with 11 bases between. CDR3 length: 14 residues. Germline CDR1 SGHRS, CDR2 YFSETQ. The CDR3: CASRQGPGTDTQYF. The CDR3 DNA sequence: TGCGCCAGCAGGCAGGGGCCGGGCACAGATACGCAGTATTTT.

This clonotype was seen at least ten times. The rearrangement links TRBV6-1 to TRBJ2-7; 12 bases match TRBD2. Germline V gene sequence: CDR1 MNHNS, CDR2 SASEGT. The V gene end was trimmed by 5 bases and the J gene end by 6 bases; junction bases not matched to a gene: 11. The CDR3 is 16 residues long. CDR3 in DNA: TGTGCCAGCAGTCCGCAGACGACTAGCGGGAGATTCGAGCAGTACTTC. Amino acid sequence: CASSPQTTSGRFEQYF.

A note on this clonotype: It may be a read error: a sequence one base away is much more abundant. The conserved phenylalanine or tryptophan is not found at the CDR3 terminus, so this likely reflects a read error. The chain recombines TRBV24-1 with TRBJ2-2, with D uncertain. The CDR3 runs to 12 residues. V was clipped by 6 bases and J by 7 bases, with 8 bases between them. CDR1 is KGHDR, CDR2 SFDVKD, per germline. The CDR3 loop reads CATSRENGELFV. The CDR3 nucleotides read TGTGCCACCAGTCGAGAGAACGGGGAGCTGTTTGTT.

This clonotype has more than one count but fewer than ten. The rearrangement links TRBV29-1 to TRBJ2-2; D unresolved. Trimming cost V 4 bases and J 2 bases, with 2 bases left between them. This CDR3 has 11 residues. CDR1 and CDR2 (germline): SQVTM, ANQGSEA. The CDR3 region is CSVVNTGELFF. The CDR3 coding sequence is TGCAGCGTTGTAAACACCGGGGAGCTGTTTTTT.

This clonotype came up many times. In DNA, the CDR3 is TGTGCCAGCAGTGAACCAGGACCGACCTCCTACGAGCAGTACTTC. Translated: CASSEPGPTSYEQYF. The rearrangement uses TRBV25-1 and TRBJ2-7; no clear D gene. The V end was cut by 2 bases, the J end by 0 bases, with 11 bases between. CDR3 length equals 15 residues. Germline V CDR1 and CDR2: MGHDK, SYGVNS.

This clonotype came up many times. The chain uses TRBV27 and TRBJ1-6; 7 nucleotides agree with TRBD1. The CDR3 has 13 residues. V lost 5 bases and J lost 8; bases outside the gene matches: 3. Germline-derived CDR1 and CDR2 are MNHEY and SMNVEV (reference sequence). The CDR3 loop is CASSPTGDSPLHF. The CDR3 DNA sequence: TGTGCCAGCAGTCCTACAGGGGATTCACCCCTCCACTTT.

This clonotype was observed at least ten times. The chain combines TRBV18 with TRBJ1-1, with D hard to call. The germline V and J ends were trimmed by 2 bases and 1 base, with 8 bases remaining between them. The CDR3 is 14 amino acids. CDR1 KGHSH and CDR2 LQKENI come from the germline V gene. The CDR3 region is CASSPNPGNTEAFF. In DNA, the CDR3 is TGTGCCAGCTCACCAAATCCAGGGAACACTGAAGCTTTCTTT.